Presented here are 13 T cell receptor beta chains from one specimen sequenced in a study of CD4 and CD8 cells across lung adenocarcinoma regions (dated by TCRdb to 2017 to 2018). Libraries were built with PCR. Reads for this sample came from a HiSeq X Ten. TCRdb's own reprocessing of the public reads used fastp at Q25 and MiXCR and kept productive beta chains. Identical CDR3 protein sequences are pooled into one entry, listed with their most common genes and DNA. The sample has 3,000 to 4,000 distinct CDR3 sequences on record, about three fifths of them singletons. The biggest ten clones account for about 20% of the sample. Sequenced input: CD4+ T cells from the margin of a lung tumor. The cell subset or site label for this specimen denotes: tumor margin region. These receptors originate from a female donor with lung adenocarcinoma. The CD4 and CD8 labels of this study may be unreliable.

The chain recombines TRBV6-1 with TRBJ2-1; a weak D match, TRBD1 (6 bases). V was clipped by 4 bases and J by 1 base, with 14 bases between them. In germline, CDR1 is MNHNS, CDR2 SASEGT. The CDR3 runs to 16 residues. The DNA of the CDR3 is TGTGCCAGCAGTGCCACGGCAGGGGCTTCCTACAATGAGCAGTTCTTC. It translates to CASSATAGASYNEQFF.

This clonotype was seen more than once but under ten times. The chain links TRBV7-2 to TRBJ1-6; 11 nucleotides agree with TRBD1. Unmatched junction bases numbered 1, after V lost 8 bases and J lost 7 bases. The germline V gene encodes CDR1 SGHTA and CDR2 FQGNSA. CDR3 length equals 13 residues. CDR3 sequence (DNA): TGTGCCAGCCGGACAGGGGGCAATTCACCCCTCCACTTT. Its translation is CASRTGGNSPLHF.

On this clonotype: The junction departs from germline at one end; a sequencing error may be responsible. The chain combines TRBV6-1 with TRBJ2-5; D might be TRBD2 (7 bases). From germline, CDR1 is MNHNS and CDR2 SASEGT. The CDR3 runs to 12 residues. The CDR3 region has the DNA TGTGCCAGCAGTGAGGGGGGGGCAGGGGAGTATTTT. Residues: CASSEGGAGEYF.

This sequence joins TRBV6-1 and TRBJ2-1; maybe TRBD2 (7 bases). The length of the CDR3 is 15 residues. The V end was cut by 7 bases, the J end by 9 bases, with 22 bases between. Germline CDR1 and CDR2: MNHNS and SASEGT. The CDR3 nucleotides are TGTGCCAGCACGAGGGGGGGCGCGGGGAGTGGTGAGCAGTTCTTC. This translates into CASTRGGAGSGEQFF.

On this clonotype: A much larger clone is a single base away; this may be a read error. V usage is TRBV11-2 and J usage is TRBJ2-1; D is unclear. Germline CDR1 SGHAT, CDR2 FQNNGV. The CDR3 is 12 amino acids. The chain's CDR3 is CVSSLRSNEQFF. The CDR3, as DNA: TGTGTCAGCAGCCTAAGATCCAATGAGCAGTTCTTC. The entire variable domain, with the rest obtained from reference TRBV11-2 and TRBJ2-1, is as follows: EAGVAQSPRYKIIEKRQSVAFWCNPISGHATLYWYQQILGQGPKLLIQFQNNGVVDDSQLPKDRFSAERLKGVDSTLKIQPAKLEDSAVYLCVSSLRSNEQFFGPGTRLTVL.

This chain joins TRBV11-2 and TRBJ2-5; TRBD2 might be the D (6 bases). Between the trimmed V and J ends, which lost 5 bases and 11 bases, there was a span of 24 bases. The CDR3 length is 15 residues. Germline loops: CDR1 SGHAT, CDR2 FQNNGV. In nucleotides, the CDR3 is TGTGCCAGCAGCCCCAGGGCTCGGGCGGGGATGGGGCAGTACTTC. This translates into CASSPRARAGMGQYF.

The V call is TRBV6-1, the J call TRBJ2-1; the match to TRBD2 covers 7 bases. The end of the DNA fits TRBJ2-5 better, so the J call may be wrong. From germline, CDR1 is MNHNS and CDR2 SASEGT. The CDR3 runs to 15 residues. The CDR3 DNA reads TGTGCCAGCAGTGAAACCCTAGCAGCGGGGAGGACCCAGTACTTC. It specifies CASSETLAAGRTQYF.

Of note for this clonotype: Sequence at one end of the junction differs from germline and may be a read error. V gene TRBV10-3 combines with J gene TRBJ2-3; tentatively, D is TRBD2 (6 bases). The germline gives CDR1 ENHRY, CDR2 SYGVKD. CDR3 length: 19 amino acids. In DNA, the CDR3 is TGTGCCATCAGTGAGTCTAGCGGCTCGGGGAGGTCAGGCAAAGATACTCAGTATTTT. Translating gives CAISESSGSGRSGKDTQYF.

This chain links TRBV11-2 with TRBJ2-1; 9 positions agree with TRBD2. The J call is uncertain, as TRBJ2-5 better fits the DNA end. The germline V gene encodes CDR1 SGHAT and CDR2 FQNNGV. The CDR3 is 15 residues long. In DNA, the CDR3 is TGTGCCAGCAGCTTAGATTGGCGGGGGGGTGAGACCCAGTACTTC. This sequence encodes CASSLDWRGGETQYF.

In DNA, the CDR3 is TGTGCCAGCAGCCAACCTCGCGGGGCCAAAGACACGCAGTATTTT. Translating it yields CASSQPRGAKDTQYF. This rearrangement joins TRBV3-1 to TRBJ2-3; maybe TRBD2 (6 bases). The germline V and J ends were trimmed by 2 bases and 9 bases, with 18 bases remaining between them. Looked up from germline, CDR1 is LGHDT and CDR2 is YNNKEL (reference sequence). The CDR3 consists of 15 residues.

The chain's CDR3 is CASIRGQYEQYF. In nucleotides, the CDR3 is TGTGCCAGCATCAGGGGCCAGTACGAGCAGTACTTC. The gene calls are TRBV6-1 and TRBJ2-7; the D gene is possibly TRBD1 (6 bases). This CDR3 contains 12 residues. Germline V lookup: CDR1 MNHNS, CDR2 SASEGT. Trimming pared 7 bases from V and 4 bases from J, leaving 11 bases between.

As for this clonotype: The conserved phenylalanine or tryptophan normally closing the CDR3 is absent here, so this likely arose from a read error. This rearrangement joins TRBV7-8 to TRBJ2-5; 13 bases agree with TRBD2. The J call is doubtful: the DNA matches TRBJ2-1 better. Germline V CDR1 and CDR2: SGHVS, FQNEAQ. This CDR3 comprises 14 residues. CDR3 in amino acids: CASRRLAGGNEQFI. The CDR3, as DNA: TGTGCCAGCAGGCGACTAGCGGGAGGCAATGAGCAGTTCATC.

The DNA for the CDR3 is TGTGCCAGCAGCCTTCAAACAGGGGCTGGGGCCAACGTCCTGACTTTC. Protein: CASSLQTGAGANVLTF. J is TRBJ2-6 and V is TRBV3-1; 7 nucleotides match TRBD1. The V and J ends lost 4 bases and 2 bases, in that order; junction bases with no gene match: 5. CDR3 length equals 16 residues. The germline CDR1 and CDR2 sequences are LGHDT and YNNKEL (reference sequence).